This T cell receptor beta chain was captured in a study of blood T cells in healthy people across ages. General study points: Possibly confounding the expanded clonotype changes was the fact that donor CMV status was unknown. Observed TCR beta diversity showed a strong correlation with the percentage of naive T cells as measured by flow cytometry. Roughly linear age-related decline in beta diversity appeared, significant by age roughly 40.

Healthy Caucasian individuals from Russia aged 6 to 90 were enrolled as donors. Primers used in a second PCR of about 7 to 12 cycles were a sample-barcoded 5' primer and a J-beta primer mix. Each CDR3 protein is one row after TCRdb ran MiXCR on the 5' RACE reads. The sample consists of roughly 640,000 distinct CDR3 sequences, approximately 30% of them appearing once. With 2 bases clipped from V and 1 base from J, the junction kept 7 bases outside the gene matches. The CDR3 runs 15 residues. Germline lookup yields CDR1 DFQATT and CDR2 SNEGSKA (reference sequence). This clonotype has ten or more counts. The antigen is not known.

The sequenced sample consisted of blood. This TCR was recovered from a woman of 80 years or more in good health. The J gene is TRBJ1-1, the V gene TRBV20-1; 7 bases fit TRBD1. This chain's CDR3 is CSARKTGSRNTEAFF. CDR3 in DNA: TGCAGTGCTAGAAAGACAGGGAGTCGGAACACTGAAGCTTTCTTT.